These T cell receptor beta chains were read from a single sample in a study of blood T cell repertoires in COVID-19. Some clones are missing from TCRdb's copy, which holds only in-frame ones; the method was immunoSEQ multiplex PCR. Here the sample spans over 65,000 clones, over 80% being singletons. Sequenced: peripheral blood. Receptors were obtained from a human donor in a cohort sampled during active COVID-19. The CDR3 runs from the conserved cysteine through the conserved F or W. D genes are given only for firm matches. Rows give clone size only sometimes, using once, few, many, or a class for an expanded clone.

clone_size | j_call | d_call | v_call | cdr3_aa | cdr3_nt
- | TRBJ1-1 | - | TRBV11-2 | CASSFRRLNTEAFF | TGTGCCAGCAGCTTCAGGCGCCTGAACACTGAAGCTTTCTTT
- | TRBJ2-7 | TRBD2 | TRBV11-1 | CASSSTSGSDEQYF | TGTGCCAGCAGCTCGACTAGCGGGAGTGACGAGCAGTACTTC
- | TRBJ2-1 | TRBD2 | TRBV11-2 | CASSPRLAATKRRNEQFF | TGTGCCAGCAGCCCCCGACTAGCGGCTACCAAGCGGCGGAATGAGCAGTTCTTC
- | TRBJ2-2 | TRBD1 | TRBV7-3 | CASTPGGAPNTGELFF | TGTGCCAGCACTCCAGGGGGCGCACCGAACACCGGGGAGCTGTTTTTT
- | TRBJ2-3 | - | TRBV30 | CAWSVGAGVILDTQYF | TGTGCCTGGAGTGTGGGGGCGGGGGTGATCTTGGATACGCAGTATTTT
- | TRBJ1-1 | - | TRBV7-8 | CASSHNLQPYTEAFF | TGTGCCAGCAGCCACAATTTACAGCCCTACACTGAAGCTTTCTTT
- | TRBJ2-7 | TRBD1 | TRBV19 | CASSFTGTGDYEQYF | TGTGCCAGTAGTTTTACCGGGACAGGAGACTACGAGCAGTACTTC
- | TRBJ1-6 | - | TRBV6-5 | CASKNQGQPNSPLHF | TGTGCCAGCAAAAACCAAGGACAGCCTAATTCACCCCTCCACTTT
- | TRBJ1-5 | - | TRBV11-2 | CASSSQGRDQPQHF | TGTGCCAGCAGCTCACAGGGTAGGGATCAGCCCCAGCATTTT
once | TRBJ1-4 | TRBD1 | TRBV5-8 | CASSPGTGHPGKLFF | TGTGCCAGCAGCCCCGGGACAGGACATCCAGGAAAACTGTTTTTT
- | TRBJ1-3 | TRBD1 | TRBV4-1 | CASSQAFGQGGRNTIYF | TGCGCCAGCAGCCAAGCTTTCGGACAGGGGGGAAGAAACACCATATATTTT
- | TRBJ2-7 | TRBD2 | TRBV28 | CASSPPGGMFYEQYF | TGTGCCAGCAGCCCCCCGGGGGGGATGTTCTACGAGCAGTACTTC
- | TRBJ1-2 | - | TRBV29-1 | CSVGLGQGGGYTF | TGCAGCGTTGGACTAGGGCAGGGAGGGGGCTACACCTTC
- | TRBJ2-5 | - | TRBV18 | CASSPGRETQYF | TGTGCCAGCTCACCAGGCAGAGAGACCCAGTACTTC
- | TRBJ2-1 | - | TRBV11-3 | CASSLGPASGLSSYNEQFF | TGTGCCAGCAGCTTAGGCCCGGCGAGCGGGTTGAGCTCCTACAATGAGCAGTTCTTC
few | TRBJ1-2 | - | TRBV5-6 | CASSLAWGGGGYTF | TGTGCCAGCAGCTTGGCGTGGGGAGGCGGTGGCTACACCTTC
- | TRBJ2-3 | - | TRBV7-9 | CASSPRVREIDTQYF | TGTGCCAGCAGCCCTCGGGTGAGGGAAATAGATACGCAGTATTTT
few | TRBJ2-3 | TRBD1 | TRBV24-1 | CATSDRTGGSADTQYF | TGTGCCACCAGTGATAGGACAGGGGGCTCGGCAGATACGCAGTATTTT
- | TRBJ2-1 | TRBD2 | TRBV24-1 | CATSATTSGRGDEQFF | TGTGCCACCAGTGCCACAACTAGCGGGAGGGGTGATGAGCAGTTCTTC
- | TRBJ2-3 | - | TRBV5-1 | CASGRGGRAETDTQYF | TGCGCCAGCGGCCGCGGGGGCAGGGCGGAAACAGATACGCAGTATTTT
few | TRBJ2-7 | - | TRBV5-1 | CASSLASPSLGAGVYEQYF | TGCGCCAGCAGCTTGGCCTCACCTAGTTTGGGGGCGGGAGTGTACGAGCAGTACTTC
- | TRBJ2-4 | TRBD2 | TRBV30 | CAWGGEGKNIQYF | TGTGCCTGGGGGGGGGAGGGCAAAAACATTCAGTACTTC
- | TRBJ2-1 | - | TRBV11-3 | CASSLRGSLRDNEQFF | TGTGCCAGCAGCTTAAGGGGGTCCCTAAGGGACAATGAGCAGTTCTTC